Listed here is a single TCR beta chain. The sample originates from a study of cytomegalovirus exposure and HLA in healthy donors. Produced via immunoSEQ multiplex PCR; TCRdb's table is partial and in-frame only. This sample carries approximately 150,000 clones, around 82% of them seen once, and the ten largest clones take about 9.4%. The approximately 120-subject validation cohort, separate from the approximately 640-subject first cohort, included the donors. CDR3 length: 13 residues. V shed 0 bases, J shed 13 bases, and the junction held 11 bases outside the gene matches. Germline lookup yields CDR1 GTSNPN and CDR2 SVGIG (reference sequence).

The genes are TRBV30 and TRBJ2-7, with 8 bases matching TRBD1. What was sequenced was PBMCs. This receptor was taken from a man in his thirties or forties in good health and CMV-seropositive. CDR3 nucleotides: TGTGCCTGGAGTGTGGTGTCGACAGGGGCGCGCTACTTC. This gives the protein CAWSVVSTGARYF.